This is a list of T cell receptor beta chains from one sample in a study of immune cell composition in non-small cell lung cancer. TCRdb's table, derived via immunoSEQ multiplex PCR, lists solely in-frame clones and lacks some. The data hold 2,500 to 4,000 clones, with roughly four fifths observed a single time. Sequenced: non-adjacent lung tissue. All receptors come from a human donor with non-small cell lung cancer. The donor label of this sample is uncertain. Each CDR3 is given with its conserved first and last residue. D genes are given only for firm matches. Not every row has a clone size; where given, it reads once, few, many or a size class.

d_call clone_size j_call v_call cdr3_nt cdr3_aa
TRBD1 . TRBJ2-7 TRBV7-6 TGTGCCAGCAGCCCAGGGACAGGGATAACTTTCTCCTACGAGCAGTACTTC CASSPGTGITFSYEQYF
. . TRBJ2-7 TRBV18 TGTGCCAGCTCACCAACCAGGGGTAGCTACGAGCAGTACTTC CASSPTRGSYEQYF
. . TRBJ2-3 TRBV2 TGTGCCAGCAACCGGGAAGCACGGACAGATACGCAGTATTTT CASNREARTDTQYF
TRBD2 . TRBJ2-5 TRBV7-2 TGTGCCAGCAGCTTATGGACTAGCGGTCAAGAGACCCAGTACTTC CASSLWTSGQETQYF
TRBD1 . TRBJ2-1 TRBV19 TGTGCCAGTAGTGCCCGGGACAGGGTCGGCAATGAGCAGTTCTTC CASSARDRVGNEQFF
TRBD1 . TRBJ2-3 TRBV6-5 TGTGCCAGCAGTTATGGACAGGGAGAGACAGATACGCAGTATTTT CASSYGQGETDTQYF
TRBD2 . TRBJ2-2 TRBV18 TGTGCCAGCTCAGCCTCATCTCTAGCGGGAGGGATCACCGGGGAGCTGTTTTTT CASSASSLAGGITGELFF
TRBD1 . TRBJ1-4 TRBV9 TGTGCCAGCAGCGTCGGATCCGGGACAGGGGGAACTAATGAAAAACTGTTTTTT CASSVGSGTGGTNEKLFF
. . TRBJ1-1 TRBV9 TGTGCCAGCAGCTCCGGGGGGGGAGGGAACACTGAAGCTTTCTTT CASSSGGGGNTEAFF
. . TRBJ1-2 TRBV6-1 TGTGCCAGCAGTGAAGACAGGCGGACTGGCTACACCTTC CASSEDRRTGYTF
. . TRBJ1-2 TRBV7-2 TGTGCCAGCAGCTTAGCGGCGGACATCTCTAACTATGGCTACACCTTC CASSLAADISNYGYTF
TRBD2 . TRBJ2-3 TRBV14 TGTGCCAGCAGCCACGCGGCTAGCGGGGTGTGGAGCACAGATACGCAGTATTTT CASSHAASGVWSTDTQYF
TRBD1 . TRBJ1-3 TRBV4-2 TGTGCCAGCAGCTCCGGAAGGACAGGGTCTGGAAACACCATATATTTT CASSSGRTGSGNTIYF
TRBD2 once TRBJ2-3 TRBV4-1 TGCGCCAGCAGCCAAGATTCCCCCTCCGGGACTAGCCAAGATACGCAGTATTTT CASSQDSPSGTSQDTQYF
TRBD1 . TRBJ2-5 TRBV5-1 TGCGCCAGCAGCAAGGCCCGGACAGGGCAAGAGACCCAGTACTTC CASSKARTGQETQYF
TRBD1 . TRBJ2-1 TRBV19 TGTGCCAGTAGAAGCAGGGACAGGCAGGGGAATGAGCAGTTCTTC CASRSRDRQGNEQFF
. . TRBJ2-1 TRBV20-1 TGCAGTGCTAGAGGGCTGGATGAGCAGTTCTTC CSARGLDEQFF
. . TRBJ2-1 TRBV21-1 TGTGCCAGCAGCTTCCTGACAGGGGGGTCCTACAATGAGCAGTTCTTC CASSFLTGGSYNEQFF
TRBD1 . TRBJ1-1 TRBV25-1 TGTGCCAGTTTCTCAGGGGGCGGAGGAGCTTTCTTT CASFSGGGGAFF
. . TRBJ1-1 TRBV29-1 TGCAGCGTTGAAGGCAGGGCTACCACTGAAGCTTTCTTT CSVEGRATTEAFF
. . TRBJ1-5 TRBV7-9 TGTGCCAGCAGCTTAAGCAGGGCGAACCAGCCCCAGCATTTT CASSLSRANQPQHF
TRBD2 . TRBJ2-1 TRBV11-3 TGTGCCAGCAGCTCAGGACTAGCGGGAGACTATGAGCAGTTCTTC CASSSGLAGDYEQFF
TRBD2 . TRBJ2-7 TRBV19 TGTGCCAGTAGTATCGGGAGGGGGAATTCCTACGAGCAGTACTTC CASSIGRGNSYEQYF
. . TRBJ2-1 TRBV5-1 TGCGCCAGCAGCTTGGGCGGGACTGCCAGCCTCAATGAGCAGTTCTTC CASSLGGTASLNEQFF
TRBD1 . TRBJ2-3 TRBV19 TGTGCCAGTAGACTGACCGGGACAGGAGAGACAGATACGCAGTATTTT CASRLTGTGETDTQYF
. few TRBJ1-4 TRBV5-4 TGTGCCAGCAGCCCGGGGGACGGGGGAGAGGAAAAACTGTTTTTT CASSPGDGGEEKLFF
TRBD2 . TRBJ2-1 TRBV27 TGTGCCATCCGAACGATAGCGGGAAACAATGAGCAGTTCTTC CAIRTIAGNNEQFF
TRBD1 . TRBJ2-5 TRBV25-1 TGTGCCTCCTTGGACAGGGGGCGAGGGGAGACCCAGTACTTC CASLDRGRGETQYF
. . TRBJ2-4 TRBV7-9 TGTGCCAGCAGCTTAGCCGTAGCCAAAAACATTCAGTACTTC CASSLAVAKNIQYF
TRBD1 . TRBJ1-2 TRBV4-1 TGCGCCAGCAGCCAAGAGGAGACAGGGACCAACTATGGCTACACCTTC CASSQEETGTNYGYTF
TRBD2 . TRBJ2-3 TRBV4-2 TGTGCCAGCAGCCAAGAGACTAGCGGGGTGACAGATACGCAGTATTTT CASSQETSGVTDTQYF
TRBD2 . TRBJ2-5 TRBV4-2 TGTGCCAGCGGGGGAGTAGCGGGAGATATGGAGACCCAGTACTTC CASGGVAGDMETQYF
TRBD1 few TRBJ1-4 TRBV5-1 TGCGCCAGCAGCCCCGGACAGGGGCCAAATGAAAAACTGTTTTTT CASSPGQGPNEKLFF
. . TRBJ1-2 TRBV7-9 TGTGCCAGCAGCTTACAGGAGGACTATGGCTACACCTTC CASSLQEDYGYTF
. . TRBJ2-1 TRBV14 TGTGCCAGCAGCCAAGATTCCTGGCGGGTGGGTTTCTACAATGAGCAGTTCTTC CASSQDSWRVGFYNEQFF
TRBD1 few TRBJ1-1 TRBV7-9 TGTGCCAGCAGCTTAGCAGGGACAGGGGCACTCACTGAAGCTTTCTTT CASSLAGTGALTEAFF
. . TRBJ2-1 TRBV11-2 TGTGCCAGCAGCTTAGATTTTGCGGGCTTCTACAATGAGCAGTTCTTC CASSLDFAGFYNEQFF
TRBD2 . TRBJ2-3 TRBV5-8 TGTGCCAGCAGCCAGGGACTAGCGGGAGGTGGGCCTAGCACAGATACGCAGTATTTT CASSQGLAGGGPSTDTQYF
. . TRBJ2-1 TRBV5-4 TGTGCCAGCAGCTTAGCTCAACGCTCAGGGGGGTACAATGAGCAGTTCTTC CASSLAQRSGGYNEQFF
TRBD2 . TRBJ2-7 TRBV7-2 TGTGCCAGCAGCCCGGGACTAGCGGGCTACGAGCAGTACTTC CASSPGLAGYEQYF
TRBD1 . TRBJ1-4 TRBV5-1 TGCGCCAGCAGCTTGGGGACAGGGGTAAATGAAAAACTGTTTTTT CASSLGTGVNEKLFF
. . TRBJ2-7 TRBV29-1 TGCAGCGGGGGTAGGGGGAGCGACGAGCAGTACTTC CSGGRGSDEQYF
TRBD1 . TRBJ1-5 TRBV28 TGTGCCAGCAGTTTAGCCGGGGGACAGGGGGGACAGCCCCAGCATTTT CASSLAGGQGGQPQHF
. . TRBJ1-3 TRBV6-5 TGTGCCAGCAGTCCAGGGACTGGAAACACCATATATTTT CASSPGTGNTIYF
. . TRBJ2-1 TRBV11-3 TGTGCCAGCAGCCCAGGGCGCAATGAGCAGTTCTTC CASSPGRNEQFF